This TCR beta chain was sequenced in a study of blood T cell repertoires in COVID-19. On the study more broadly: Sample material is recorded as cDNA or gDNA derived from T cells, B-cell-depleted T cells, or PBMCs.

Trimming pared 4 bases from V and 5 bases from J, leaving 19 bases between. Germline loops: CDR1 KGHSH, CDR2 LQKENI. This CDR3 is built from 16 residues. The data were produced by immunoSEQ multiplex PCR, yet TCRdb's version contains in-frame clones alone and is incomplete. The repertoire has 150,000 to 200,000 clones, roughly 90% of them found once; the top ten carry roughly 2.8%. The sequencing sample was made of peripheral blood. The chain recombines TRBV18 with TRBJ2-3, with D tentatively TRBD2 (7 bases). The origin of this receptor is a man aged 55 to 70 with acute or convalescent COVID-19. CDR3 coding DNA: TGTGCCAGCTCACTGGACAGTCGGGGGGCCTTAGATACGCAGTATTTT. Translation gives CASSLDSRGALDTQYF.